This record concerns one T cell receptor (beta chain) sequence. Its antigen is as yet unknown. The protocol was immunoSEQ multiplex PCR, while the TCRdb copy is restricted to in-frame clones and leaves out a portion. The profile covers roughly 120,000 clones, with 90% to 95% appearing a single time and 2.9% taken by the ten largest. The J segment lost 0 bases and the V segment lost 0 bases, leaving 1 base of the junction unmatched. CDR1 is SGHRS and CDR2 is YFSETQ in the germline V gene. The CDR3 has 16 amino acids. The data stem from a study of T cell responses to AZD1222 COVID-19 vaccine. Study-level information: Pooled in the analysis were second doses at about 4 or about 12 weeks.

Overall study results and limits: In a largely white British group with more females than males, clonal diversity was possibly underestimated.

The starting material was peripheral blood, obtained on day 0 of AZD1222 vaccination. The chain joins TRBV5-1 to TRBJ2-5; 11 bases fit TRBD2. The clonotype originates from an adult in good health. The CDR3: CASSLELAGDQETQYF. In DNA, the CDR3 is TGCGCCAGCAGCTTGGAACTAGCGGGAGACCAAGAGACCCAGTACTTC.